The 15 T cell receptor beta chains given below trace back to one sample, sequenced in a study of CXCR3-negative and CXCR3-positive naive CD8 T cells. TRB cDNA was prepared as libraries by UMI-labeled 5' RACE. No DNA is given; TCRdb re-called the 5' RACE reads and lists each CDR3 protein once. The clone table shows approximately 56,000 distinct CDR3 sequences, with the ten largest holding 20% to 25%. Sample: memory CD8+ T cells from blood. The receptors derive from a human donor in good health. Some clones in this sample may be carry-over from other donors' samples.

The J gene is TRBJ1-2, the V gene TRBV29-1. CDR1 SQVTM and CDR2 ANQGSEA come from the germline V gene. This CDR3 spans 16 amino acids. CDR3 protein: CSVEGRWDGANYGYTF.

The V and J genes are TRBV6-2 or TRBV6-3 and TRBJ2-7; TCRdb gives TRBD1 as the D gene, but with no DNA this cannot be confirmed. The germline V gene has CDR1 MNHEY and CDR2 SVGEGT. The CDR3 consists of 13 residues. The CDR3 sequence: CASTMGVTYEQYF.

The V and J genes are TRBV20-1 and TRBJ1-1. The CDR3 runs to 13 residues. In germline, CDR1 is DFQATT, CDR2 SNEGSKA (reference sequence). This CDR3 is CSARGLMNTEAFF.

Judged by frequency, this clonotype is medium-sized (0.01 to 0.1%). CDR3 in amino acids: CASSEAGTNNQPQHF. The chain links TRBV6-1 to TRBJ1-5; TCRdb calls TRBD1, which cannot be checked without DNA. The CDR3 sequence is 15 residues long. Germline V gene sequence: CDR1 MNHNS, CDR2 SASEGT.

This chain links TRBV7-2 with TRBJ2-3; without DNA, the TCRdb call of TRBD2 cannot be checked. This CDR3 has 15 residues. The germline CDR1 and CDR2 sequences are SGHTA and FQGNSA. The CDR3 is CASSLRGRQIDTQYF. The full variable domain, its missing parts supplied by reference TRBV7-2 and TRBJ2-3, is GAGVSQSPSNKVTEKGKDVELRCDPISGHTALYWYRQSLGQGLEFLIYFQGNSAPDKSGLPSDRFSAERTGGSVSTLTIQRTQQEDSAVYLCASSLRGRQIDTQYFGPGTRLTVL.

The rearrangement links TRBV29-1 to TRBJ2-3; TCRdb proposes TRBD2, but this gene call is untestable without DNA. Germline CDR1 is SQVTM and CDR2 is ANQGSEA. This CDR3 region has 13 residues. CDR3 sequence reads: CSVIPPTTYTQYF.

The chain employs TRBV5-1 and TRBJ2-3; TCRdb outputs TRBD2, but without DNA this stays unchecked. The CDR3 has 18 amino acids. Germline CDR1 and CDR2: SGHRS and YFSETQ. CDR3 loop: CASSLPEGSSGRPDTQYF.

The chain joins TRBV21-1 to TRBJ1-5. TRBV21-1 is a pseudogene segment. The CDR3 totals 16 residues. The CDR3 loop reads CASSKGAGRANQPQHF.

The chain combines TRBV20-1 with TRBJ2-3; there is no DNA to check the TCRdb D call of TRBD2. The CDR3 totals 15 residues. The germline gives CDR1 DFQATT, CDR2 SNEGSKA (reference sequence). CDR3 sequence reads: CSARLNSGGMDTQYF.

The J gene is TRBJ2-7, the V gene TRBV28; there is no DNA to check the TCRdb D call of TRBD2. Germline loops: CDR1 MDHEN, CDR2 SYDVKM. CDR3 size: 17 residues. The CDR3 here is CASSSRYPREYGNEQYF.

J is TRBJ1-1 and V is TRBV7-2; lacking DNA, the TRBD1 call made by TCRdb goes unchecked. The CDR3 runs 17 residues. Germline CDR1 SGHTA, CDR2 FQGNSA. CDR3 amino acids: CASSPLFWDRTNTEAFF.

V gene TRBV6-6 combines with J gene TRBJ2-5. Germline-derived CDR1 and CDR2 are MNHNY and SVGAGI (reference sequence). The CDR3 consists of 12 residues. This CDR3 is CASSYPGETQYF.

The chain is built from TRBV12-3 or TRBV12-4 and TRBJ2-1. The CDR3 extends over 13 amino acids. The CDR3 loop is CASSSEVYNEQFF.

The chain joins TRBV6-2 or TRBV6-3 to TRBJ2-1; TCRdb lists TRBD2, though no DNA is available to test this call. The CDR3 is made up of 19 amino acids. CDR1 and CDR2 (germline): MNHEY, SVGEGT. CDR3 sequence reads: CASSYSGSGSPLLNNEQFF.

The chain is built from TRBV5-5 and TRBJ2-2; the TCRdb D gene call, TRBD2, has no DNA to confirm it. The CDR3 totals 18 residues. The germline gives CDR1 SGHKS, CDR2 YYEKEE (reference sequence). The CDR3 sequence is CASSSRFGTSPDTGELFF.